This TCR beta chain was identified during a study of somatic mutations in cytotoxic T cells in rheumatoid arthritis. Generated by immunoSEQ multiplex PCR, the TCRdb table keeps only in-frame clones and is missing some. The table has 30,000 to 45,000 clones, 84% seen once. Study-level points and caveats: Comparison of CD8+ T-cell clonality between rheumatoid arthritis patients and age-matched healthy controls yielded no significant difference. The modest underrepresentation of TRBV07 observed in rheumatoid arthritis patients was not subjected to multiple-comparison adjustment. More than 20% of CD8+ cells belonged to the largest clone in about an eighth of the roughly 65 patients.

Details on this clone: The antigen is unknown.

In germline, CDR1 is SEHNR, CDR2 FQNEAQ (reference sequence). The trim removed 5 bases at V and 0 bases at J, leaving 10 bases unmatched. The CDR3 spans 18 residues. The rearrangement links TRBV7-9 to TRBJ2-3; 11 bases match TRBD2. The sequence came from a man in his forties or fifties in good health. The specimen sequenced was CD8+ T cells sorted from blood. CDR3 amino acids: CASSRGGTSGTSTDTQYF. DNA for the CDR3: TGTGCCAGCAGCCGGGGCGGGACTAGCGGCACTAGCACAGATACGCAGTATTTT.